Reported below is one T cell receptor beta chain. Its matching antigen is unknown. The entry originates in a study of T cell responses to AZD1222 COVID-19 vaccine. The study's findings and limits: Vaccine-related CD4 TCRs covered spike, predominating at 160-218 and 743-854. Baseline testing showed seropositivity in only a handful of AZD1222 recipients. Only after the peak T cell response were repertoires sampled.

The CDR3 consists of 16 residues. CDR1 and CDR2 from the germline V gene are SGHAT and FQNNGV. V shed 4 bases and J shed 0 bases, with 13 bases lying between them. Assay used: immunoSEQ multiplex PCR; TCRdb lists only in-frame clones, some missing. Of about 91,000 clones listed, more than 85% are singletons. The V call is TRBV11-2, the J call TRBJ2-1; a possible D gene is TRBD1 (5 bases). The TCR originated in an adult who received the AZD1222 COVID-19 vaccine. Here the sequenced sample was peripheral blood, taken 28 days after the second AZD1222 dose. CDR3 nucleotide sequence: TGTGCCAGCAGCTCCACCAAAGACAGCTCCTACAATGAGCAGTTCTTC. Translation: CASSSTKDSSYNEQFF. Supplemented by reference TRBV11-2 and TRBJ2-1, the full variable domain reads EAGVAQSPRYKIIEKRQSVAFWCNPISGHATLYWYQQILGQGPKLLIQFQNNGVVDDSQLPKDRFSAERLKGVDSTLKIQPAKLEDSAVYLCASSSTKDSSYNEQFFGPGTRLTVL.